The present T cell receptor beta chain was sequenced within a study of blood T cell repertoires in COVID-19. Study-wide background: Sites in the United States, Italy and Spain provided acute and convalescent COVID-19 samples. Sources were T cells, B-cell-depleted T cells, or PBMCs; the material itself was cDNA or gDNA.

Seattle researchers signed up patients amid active infection and tracked them longitudinally. Study processing details: Reference gene primer amplification in the assay estimated nucleated cell counts. The method was immunoSEQ multiplex PCR; TCRdb's version includes in-frame clones alone and lacks a portion of them. The DNA was the basis for D and trimming; V, J and clone size are from that table. The sample holds roughly 250,000 clones, roughly nine tenths seen once. V shed 6 bases and J 6 bases; nucleotides not matched to a gene: 8. From germline, CDR1 is MDHEN and CDR2 SYDVKM. The CDR3 contains 13 residues.

J is TRBJ2-7 and V is TRBV28; 7 nucleotides agree with TRBD1. The receptor's source is a woman aged 30 to 39 with COVID-19, enrolled during active disease. Sequencing was carried out using peripheral blood. The CDR3 spells CASSESGQCEQYF. In nucleotides, the CDR3 is TGTGCCAGCAGCGAATCGGGACAGTGCGAGCAGTACTTC.